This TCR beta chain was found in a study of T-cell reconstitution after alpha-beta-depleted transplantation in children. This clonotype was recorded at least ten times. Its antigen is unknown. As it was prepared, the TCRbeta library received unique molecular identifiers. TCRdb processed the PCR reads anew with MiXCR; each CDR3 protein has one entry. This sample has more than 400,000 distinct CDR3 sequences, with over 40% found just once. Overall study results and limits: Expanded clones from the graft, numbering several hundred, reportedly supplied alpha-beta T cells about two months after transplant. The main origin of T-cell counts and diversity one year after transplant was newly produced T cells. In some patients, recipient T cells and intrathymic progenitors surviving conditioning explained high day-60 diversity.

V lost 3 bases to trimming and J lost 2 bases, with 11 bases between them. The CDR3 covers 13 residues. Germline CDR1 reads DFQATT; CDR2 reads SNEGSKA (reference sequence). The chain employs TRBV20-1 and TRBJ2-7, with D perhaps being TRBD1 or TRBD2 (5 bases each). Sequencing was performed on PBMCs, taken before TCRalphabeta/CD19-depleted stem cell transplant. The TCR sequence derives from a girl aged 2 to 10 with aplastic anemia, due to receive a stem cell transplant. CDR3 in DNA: TGCAGTGCTAGCGGGACCGAAACCTACGAGCAGTACTTC. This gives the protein CSASGTETYEQYF.